This TCR beta chain was recovered during a study of blood T cell repertoires in COVID-19. On the study more broadly: Samples came from the United States, Italy and Spain, spanning acute and convalescent COVID-19. Sources were T cells, B-cell-depleted T cells, or PBMCs; the material itself was cDNA or gDNA.

Patients in Seattle were enrolled during active infection, then followed longitudinally. Losses at the gene ends were 8 bases for V and 0 bases for J; bases not matched to a gene: 9. The CDR3 spans 15 residues. CDR1 is ENHRY, CDR2 SYGVKD, per germline. In the original processing: From reference gene primer amplification, estimates of nucleated cell counts were derived. The data were produced by immunoSEQ multiplex PCR, yet TCRdb's version contains in-frame clones alone and is incomplete. V and J calls and clone size come straight from that table; D and trimming were deduced from the DNA. The data contain roughly 220,000 clones, around 86% of them singletons.

This clonotype was obtained from a woman at least 80 years old with COVID-19, enrolled during active disease. The chain recombines TRBV10-3 with TRBJ1-1; 7 bases match TRBD1. The sequenced sample was peripheral blood. CDR3 in amino acids: CAISATGTMNTEAFF. As DNA, the CDR3 is TGTGCCATCTCCGCGACAGGGACCATGAACACTGAAGCTTTCTTT.